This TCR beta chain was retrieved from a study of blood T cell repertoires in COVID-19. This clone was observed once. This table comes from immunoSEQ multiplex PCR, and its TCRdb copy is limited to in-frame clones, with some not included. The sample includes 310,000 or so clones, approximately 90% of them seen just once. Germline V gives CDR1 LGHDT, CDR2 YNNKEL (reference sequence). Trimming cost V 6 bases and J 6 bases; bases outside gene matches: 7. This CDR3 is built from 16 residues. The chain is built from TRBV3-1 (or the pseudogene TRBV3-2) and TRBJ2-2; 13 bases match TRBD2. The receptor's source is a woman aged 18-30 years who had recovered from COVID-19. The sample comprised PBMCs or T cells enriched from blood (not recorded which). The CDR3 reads CASRRTSGSGSGELFF. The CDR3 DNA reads TGTGCCAGCAGACGGACTAGCGGGAGCGGGTCCGGGGAGCTGTTTTTT.